This T cell receptor (beta chain) was sequenced during a study of control samples from healthy donors and cancer patients. Generated by immunoSEQ multiplex PCR, the TCRdb table keeps only in-frame clones and is missing some. The sample has about 160,000 clones, 95% to 96% seen once; the top ten hold 1%. In germline, CDR1 is MDHEN, CDR2 SYDVKM. The CDR3 contains 14 residues. V dropped 2 bases and J dropped 10 bases, with 14 bases sitting between them. Specimen: blood. The chain joins TRBV28 to TRBJ1-4; perhaps TRBD1 as D (5 bases). This sequence was found in a woman aged 25 to 39 in good health. The CDR3 DNA sequence: TGTGCCAGCAGTTTACAGGGCGGGTATACAAAACTGTTTTTT. It encodes CASSLQGGYTKLFF.